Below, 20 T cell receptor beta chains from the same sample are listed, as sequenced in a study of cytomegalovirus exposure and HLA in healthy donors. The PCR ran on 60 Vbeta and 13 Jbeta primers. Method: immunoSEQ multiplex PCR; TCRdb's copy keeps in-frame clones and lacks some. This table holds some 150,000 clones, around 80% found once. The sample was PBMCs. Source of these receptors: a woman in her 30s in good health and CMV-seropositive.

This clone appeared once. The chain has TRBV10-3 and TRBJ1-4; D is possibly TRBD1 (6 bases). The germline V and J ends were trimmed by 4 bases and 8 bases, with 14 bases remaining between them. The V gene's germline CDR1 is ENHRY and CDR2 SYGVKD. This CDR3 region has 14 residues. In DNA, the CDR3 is TGTGCCATCAGTGCCGGAGGGGGGGAGGAAAAACTGTTTTTT. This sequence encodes CAISAGGGEEKLFF.

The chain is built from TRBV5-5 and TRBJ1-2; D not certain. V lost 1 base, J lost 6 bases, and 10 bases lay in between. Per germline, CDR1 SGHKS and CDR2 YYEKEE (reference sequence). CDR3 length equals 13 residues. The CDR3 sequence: CASSLNRVHGYTF. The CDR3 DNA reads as TGTGCCAGCAGCTTGAACCGGGTCCATGGCTACACCTTC. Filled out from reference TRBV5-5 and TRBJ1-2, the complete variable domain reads DAGVTQSPTHLIKTRGQQVTLRCSPISGHKSVSWYQQVLGQGPQFIFQYYEKEERGRGNFPDRFSARQFPNYSSELNVNALLLGDSALYLCASSLNRVHGYTFGSGTRLTVV.

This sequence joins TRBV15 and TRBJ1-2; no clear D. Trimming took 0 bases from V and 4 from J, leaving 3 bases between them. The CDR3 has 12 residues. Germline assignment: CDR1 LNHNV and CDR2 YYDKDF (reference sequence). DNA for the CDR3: TGTGCCACCAGCAGAGATCTCTATGGCTACACCTTC. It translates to CATSRDLYGYTF.

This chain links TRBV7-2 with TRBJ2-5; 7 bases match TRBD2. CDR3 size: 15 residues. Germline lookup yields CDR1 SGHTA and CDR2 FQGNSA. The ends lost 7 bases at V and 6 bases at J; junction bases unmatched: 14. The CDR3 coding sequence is TGTGCCAGCATGGGTGGGGGGGGGTCAGGAAAGACCCAGTACTTC. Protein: CASMGGGGSGKTQYF.

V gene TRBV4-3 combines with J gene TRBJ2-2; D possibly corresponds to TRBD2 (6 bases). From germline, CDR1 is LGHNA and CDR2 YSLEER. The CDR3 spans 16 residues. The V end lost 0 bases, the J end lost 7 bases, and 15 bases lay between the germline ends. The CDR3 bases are TGCGCCAGCAGCCAAGATCTTGGGGGGATCGGCGGGGAGCTGTTTTTT. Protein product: CASSQDLGGIGGELFF.

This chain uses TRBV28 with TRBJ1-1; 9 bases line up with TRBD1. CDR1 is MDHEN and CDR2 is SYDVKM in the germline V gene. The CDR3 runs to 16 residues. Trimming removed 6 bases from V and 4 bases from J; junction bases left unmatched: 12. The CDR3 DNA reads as TGTGCCAGCAGGCCTCCGGGACAGGGCTGGAGCACTGAAGCTTTCTTT. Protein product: CASRPPGQGWSTEAFF.

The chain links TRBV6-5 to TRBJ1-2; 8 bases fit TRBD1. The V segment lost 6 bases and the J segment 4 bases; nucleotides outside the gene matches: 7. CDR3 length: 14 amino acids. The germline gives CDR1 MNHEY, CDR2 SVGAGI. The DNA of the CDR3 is TGTGCCAGCAGCCCGACAGGGGTGGGCTATGGCTACACCTTC. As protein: CASSPTGVGYGYTF.

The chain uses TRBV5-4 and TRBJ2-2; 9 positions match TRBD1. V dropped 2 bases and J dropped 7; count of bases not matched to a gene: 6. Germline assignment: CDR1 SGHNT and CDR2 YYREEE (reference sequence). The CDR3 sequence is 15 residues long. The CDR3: CASSLPGQGIGELFF. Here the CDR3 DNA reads TGTGCCAGCAGCTTACCGGGACAGGGTATCGGGGAGCTGTTTTTT.

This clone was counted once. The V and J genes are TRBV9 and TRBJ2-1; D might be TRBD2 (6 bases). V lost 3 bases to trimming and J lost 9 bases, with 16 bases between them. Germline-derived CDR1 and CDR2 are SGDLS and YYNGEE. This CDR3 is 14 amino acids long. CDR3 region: CASSAHGGSSEQFF. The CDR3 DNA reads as TGTGCCAGCAGCGCCCACGGGGGTTCGAGTGAGCAGTTCTTC.

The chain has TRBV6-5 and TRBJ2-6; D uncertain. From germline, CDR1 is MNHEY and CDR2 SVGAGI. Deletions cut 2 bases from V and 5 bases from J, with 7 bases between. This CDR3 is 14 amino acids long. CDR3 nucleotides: TGTGCCAGCAGTTACCTAGTCAGGGCCAACGTCCTGACTTTC. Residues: CASSYLVRANVLTF.

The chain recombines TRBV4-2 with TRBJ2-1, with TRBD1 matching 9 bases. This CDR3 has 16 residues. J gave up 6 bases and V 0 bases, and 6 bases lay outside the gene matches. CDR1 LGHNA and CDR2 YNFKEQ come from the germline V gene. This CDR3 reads CASSQDPGQGSNEQFF. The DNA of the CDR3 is TGTGCCAGCAGCCAAGACCCGGGACAGGGCTCCAATGAGCAGTTCTTC.

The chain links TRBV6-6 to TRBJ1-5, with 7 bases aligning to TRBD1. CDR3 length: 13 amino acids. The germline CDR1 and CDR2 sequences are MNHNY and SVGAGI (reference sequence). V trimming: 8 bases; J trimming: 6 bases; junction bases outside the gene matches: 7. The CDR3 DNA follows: TGTGCCAGCTCGGGGCAGGGGGTTCAGCCCCAGCATTTT. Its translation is CASSGQGVQPQHF.

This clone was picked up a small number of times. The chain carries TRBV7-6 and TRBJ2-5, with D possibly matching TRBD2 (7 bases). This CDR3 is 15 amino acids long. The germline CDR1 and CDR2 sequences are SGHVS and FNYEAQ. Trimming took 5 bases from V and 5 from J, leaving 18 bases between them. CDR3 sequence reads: CASSRLGGVRETQYF. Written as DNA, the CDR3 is TGTGCCAGCAGCCGATTAGGGGGGGTAAGGGAGACCCAGTACTTC.

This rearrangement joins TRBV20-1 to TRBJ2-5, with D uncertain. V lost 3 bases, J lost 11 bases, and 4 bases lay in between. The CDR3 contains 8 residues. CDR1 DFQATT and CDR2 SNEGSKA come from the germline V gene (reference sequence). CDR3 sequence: CSAREQYF. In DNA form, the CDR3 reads TGCAGTGCTAGGGAGCAGTACTTC.

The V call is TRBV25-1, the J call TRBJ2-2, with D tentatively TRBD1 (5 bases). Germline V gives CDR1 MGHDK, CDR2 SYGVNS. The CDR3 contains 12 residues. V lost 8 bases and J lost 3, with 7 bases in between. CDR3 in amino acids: CASQGYTGELFF. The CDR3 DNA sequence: TGTGCCAGCCAGGGATACACCGGGGAGCTGTTTTTT.

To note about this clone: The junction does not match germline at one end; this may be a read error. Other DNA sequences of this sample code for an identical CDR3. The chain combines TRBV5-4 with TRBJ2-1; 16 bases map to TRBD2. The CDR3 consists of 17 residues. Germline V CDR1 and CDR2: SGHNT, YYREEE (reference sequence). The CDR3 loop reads CASSFGTSGGAWDEQFF. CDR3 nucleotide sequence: TGCGCCAGCAGCTTCGGGACTAGCGGGGGGGCCTGGGATGAGCAGTTCTTC.

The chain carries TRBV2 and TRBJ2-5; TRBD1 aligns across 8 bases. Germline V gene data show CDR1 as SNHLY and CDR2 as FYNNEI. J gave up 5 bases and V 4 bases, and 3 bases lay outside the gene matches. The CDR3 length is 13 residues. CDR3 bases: TGTGCCAGCAGTGGAGACAGGGGTGAGACCCAGTACTTC. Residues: CASSGDRGETQYF.

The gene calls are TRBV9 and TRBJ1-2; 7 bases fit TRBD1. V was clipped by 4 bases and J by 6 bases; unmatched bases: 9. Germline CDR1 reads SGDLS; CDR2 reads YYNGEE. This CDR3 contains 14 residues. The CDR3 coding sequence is TGTGCCAGCAGCCTCGGGACAGCTGGAGATGGCTACACCTTC. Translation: CASSLGTAGDGYTF.

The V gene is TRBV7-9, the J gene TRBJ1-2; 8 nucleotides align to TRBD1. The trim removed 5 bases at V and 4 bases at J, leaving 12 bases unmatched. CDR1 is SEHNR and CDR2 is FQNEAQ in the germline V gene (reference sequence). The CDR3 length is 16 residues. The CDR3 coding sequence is TGTGCCAGCAGCCTATCAGGGGGCCCCGGGGTCTATGGCTACACCTTC. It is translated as CASSLSGGPGVYGYTF.

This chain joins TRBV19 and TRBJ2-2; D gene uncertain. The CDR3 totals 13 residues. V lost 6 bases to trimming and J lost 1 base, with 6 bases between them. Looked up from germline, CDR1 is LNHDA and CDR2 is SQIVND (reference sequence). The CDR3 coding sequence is TGTGCCAGTAGCCCCGTGAACACCGGGGAGCTGTTTTTT. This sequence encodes CASSPVNTGELFF. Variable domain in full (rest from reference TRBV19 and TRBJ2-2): DGGITQSPKYLFRKEGQNVTLSCEQNLNHDAMYWYRQDPGQGLRLIYYSQIVNDFQKGDIAEGYSVSREKKESFPLTVTSAQKNPTAFYLCASSPVNTGELFFGEGSRLTVL.